This T cell receptor beta chain was identified in a study of CD8+ T cells in alopecia areata. Study background: Patients received oral tofacitinib, 5 to 10 mg twice daily, for moderate-to-severe alopecia areata.

Findings of the study overall: Because one nonresponder was included, the link of baseline CD8+ expansion to response is considered uncertain. Tofacitinib significantly brought down scalp clonality and expanded CD8+ clones among top 100.

Indicated treatment: oral pan-JAK inhibitor, 5-10 mg twice daily. Turning to this clone: Antigen unknown.

Investigators isolated RNA and reverse transcribed it into cDNA to act as the sequencing template. The protocol was immunoSEQ multiplex PCR, while the TCRdb copy is restricted to in-frame clones and leaves out a portion. The table lists 190,000 or so clones, 60% of them singletons. The source is a human donor with alopecia areata. The material sequenced was CD4+ T cells sorted from blood, taken at week 4, from a patient treated with tofacitinib.

The DNA of the CDR3 is TGTGCCAGCAGGGATGGGCCCACTGAAGCTTTCTTT. This encodes CASRDGPTEAFF. J is TRBJ1-1 and V is TRBV6-5; D unresolved. This CDR3 contains 12 residues. Looked up from germline, CDR1 is MNHEY and CDR2 is SVGAGI. Trimming shortened V by 6 bases and J by 4 bases, and 9 bases separated the two germline ends.